These 23 T cell receptor beta chains came from one sample sequenced in a study of shared clonotypes between healthy human individuals. Profiled with immunoSEQ multiplex PCR; TCRdb holds only in-frame clones, not every one. The data hold about 2.2 million clones, with around 93% observed a single time. The naive CD8 population came from CD45RO-negative cells selected for CCR7, without terminally differentiated effector memory CD45RA+ cells. Sequences were obtained from naive CD8+ T cells from PBMCs. The receptor source for this set is a man between 18 and 35 years old in good health. Some clones in this sample may be carry-over from other donors' samples.

The genes are TRBV7-9 and TRBJ2-7; D is ambiguous. This CDR3 is built from 14 residues. Trimming took off 3 bases at V and 2 bases at J, with 11 bases between the two ends. Germline CDR1 reads SEHNR; CDR2 reads FQNEAQ (reference sequence). The CDR3 region is CASSFLGIAYEQYF. The CDR3 DNA reads as TGTGCCAGCAGCTTCTTAGGGATCGCCTACGAGCAGTACTTC.

The V gene is TRBV7-2, the J gene TRBJ2-7; D is unclear. In germline, CDR1 is SGHTA, CDR2 FQGNSA. The V and J ends lost 1 base and 5 bases respectively, with 9 bases between them. The CDR3 sequence is 13 residues long. The CDR3 DNA reads TGTGCCAGCAGCTTAGTGTCTAAGAACGAGCAGTACTTC. This translates into CASSLVSKNEQYF.

The chain employs TRBV27 and TRBJ2-3, with D perhaps TRBD2 (5 bases). CDR1 and CDR2 from the germline V gene are MNHEY and SMNVEV (reference sequence). The CDR3 runs to 20 residues. Trimming removed 6 bases from V and 0 bases from J, with 28 bases in between. The CDR3 loop reads CASSLPPSTAPWTSTDTQYF. The CDR3 nucleotides read TGTGCCAGCAGCCTTCCCCCCTCGACGGCACCTTGGACTAGCACAGATACGCAGTATTTT.

The chain uses TRBV10-3 and TRBJ2-7; D is undetermined. The CDR3 length is 14 residues. The V gene's germline CDR1 is ENHRY and CDR2 SYGVKD. Between the trimmed V and J ends, which lost 10 bases and 2 bases, there was a span of 18 bases. Written as DNA, the CDR3 is TGTGCCACCCTTATTGGCGGAGACCCCTACGAGCAGTACTTC. It is translated as CATLIGGDPYEQYF.

The chain carries TRBV4-1 and TRBJ1-1, with D perhaps matching TRBD1 (6 bases). This CDR3 spans 16 amino acids. The V end was cut by 4 bases, the J end by 3 bases, with 18 bases between. Germline CDR1 and CDR2: MGHRA and YSYEKL. The CDR3 sequence is CASSPDGPGDYTEAFF. DNA for the CDR3: TGCGCCAGCAGCCCGGATGGGCCAGGGGATTACACTGAAGCTTTCTTT.

This chain links TRBV19 with TRBJ2-7; TRBD1 agrees at 9 bases. The CDR3 has 16 amino acids. Germline CDR1 LNHDA, CDR2 SQIVND (reference sequence). J was trimmed by 3 bases and V by 3 bases; bases with no gene match: 9. CDR3 amino acids: CASSITAGQGVYEQYF. The CDR3 coding sequence is TGTGCCAGTAGTATCACCGCGGGACAGGGAGTCTACGAGCAGTACTTC.

About this clone itself: Other DNA sequences of this sample code for an identical CDR3. The V and J genes are TRBV29-1 and TRBJ2-2, with a possible D match to TRBD1 (6 bases). The germline V gene encodes CDR1 SQVTM and CDR2 ANQGSEA. Trimming shortened V by 4 bases and J by 5 bases, and 8 bases separated the two germline ends. CDR3 length equals 12 residues. CDR3 bases: TGCAGCGTTGTTCAGGGGACCGGGGAGCTGTTTTTT. Amino acid sequence: CSVVQGTGELFF.

The chain is built from TRBV7-3 and TRBJ2-7, with D possibly being TRBD2 (6 bases). Germline V gene sequence: CDR1 SGHTA, CDR2 FQGTGA. Trimming shortened V by 1 base and J by 1 base, and 11 bases separated the two germline ends. CDR3 length: 15 residues. In DNA, the CDR3 is TGTGCCAGCAGCTTAAGCGGCGGACTATCCTACGAGCAGTACTTC. Translated: CASSLSGGLSYEQYF.

On this clone: Distinct nucleotide sequences in the sample also encode this CDR3. The genes are TRBV11-2 and TRBJ2-7, with D possibly matching TRBD2 (5 bases). The V end was cut by 1 base, the J end by 4 bases, with 8 bases between. Per the germline V gene, CDR1 is SGHAT and CDR2 is FQNNGV. The CDR3 runs to 13 residues. CDR3 sequence reads: CASSLAGFYEQYF. DNA for the CDR3: TGTGCCAGCAGCTTAGCGGGATTTTACGAGCAGTACTTC. The whole variable domain, remainder taken from reference TRBV11-2 and TRBJ2-7, is EAGVAQSPRYKIIEKRQSVAFWCNPISGHATLYWYQQILGQGPKLLIQFQNNGVVDDSQLPKDRFSAERLKGVDSTLKIQPAKLEDSAVYLCASSLAGFYEQYFGPGTRLTVT.

V usage is TRBV11-2 and J usage is TRBJ1-3; 12 bases are shared with TRBD2. The assigned J gene may be wrong: the sequence end matches TRBJ2-2 better. The CDR3 contains 18 residues. CDR1 and CDR2 (germline): SGHAT, FQNNGV. The CDR3 bases are TGTGCCAGCAGCTTAGTCCCCCGACTAGCGGGAGTAGAAGGGGAGCTGTTTTTT. It translates to CASSLVPRLAGVEGELFF.

The V gene is TRBV27, the J gene TRBJ2-5, with TRBD1 matching 7 bases. This CDR3 spans 15 amino acids. Germline V CDR1 and CDR2: MNHEY, SMNVEV (reference sequence). The V segment lost 6 bases and the J segment 4 bases; nucleotides outside the gene matches: 11. CDR3 in DNA: TGTGCCAGCAGACCACAGGGGCTCCCGGGAGAGACCCAGTACTTC. Protein: CASRPQGLPGETQYF.

The J gene is TRBJ1-1, the V gene TRBV19; a weak D match, TRBD1 (5 bases). Looked up from germline, CDR1 is LNHDA and CDR2 is SQIVND (reference sequence). Trimming shortened V by 3 bases and J by 3 bases, and 14 bases separated the two germline ends. This CDR3 is 15 amino acids long. The CDR3 loop reads CASSMVQGGDTEAFF. The CDR3 nucleotides read TGTGCCAGTAGTATGGTTCAGGGAGGGGACACTGAAGCTTTCTTT.

This clone was recorded only once. Other DNA sequences in the same sample also yield this CDR3. V is TRBV27 and J is TRBJ2-1; the D is unclear. CDR3 length equals 13 residues. Trimming pared 6 bases from V and 2 bases from J, leaving 8 bases between. CDR1 is MNHEY, CDR2 SMNVEV, per germline (reference sequence). In DNA, the CDR3 is TGTGCCAGCAGCCCCGGCGCCTACAATGAGCAGTTCTTC. Encoded protein: CASSPGAYNEQFF.

The chain recombines TRBV7-2 with TRBJ2-3; D not resolved. The CDR3 has 14 residues. V shed 5 bases and J shed 4 bases, with 13 bases lying between them. The V gene's germline CDR1 is SGHTA and CDR2 FQGNSA. As DNA, the CDR3 is TGTGCCAGCAGCCCCCATACCCGGCCAGATACGCAGTATTTT. Residues: CASSPHTRPDTQYF.

In the case of this clone: Additional DNA sequences in this sample encode the identical CDR3. This chain joins TRBV28 and TRBJ1-5, with D unclear. Trimming shortened V by 4 bases and J by 7 bases, and 5 bases separated the two germline ends. This CDR3 is built from 11 residues. Germline V gene sequence: CDR1 MDHEN, CDR2 SYDVKM. Written as DNA, the CDR3 is TGTGCCAGCAGTTCCACGCAGCCCCAGCATTTT. This sequence encodes CASSSTQPQHF.

The CDR3 is CASSPIRTSGRRYEQYF. CDR3 in DNA: TGTGCCAGCAGCCCAATCAGGACTAGCGGGAGAAGATACGAGCAGTACTTC. The chain has TRBV14 and TRBJ2-7; 13 nucleotides match TRBD2. CDR3 length: 17 amino acids. The V gene end was trimmed by 4 bases and the J gene end by 4 bases; junction bases not matched to a gene: 10. CDR1 and CDR2 (germline): SGHDN, FVKESK. The variable domain in full, completed from reference TRBV14 and TRBJ2-7, reads EAGVTQFPSHSVIEKGQTVTLRCDPISGHDNLYWYRRVMGKEIKFLLHFVKESKQDESGMPNNRFLAERTGGTYSTLKVQPAELEDSGVYFCASSPIRTSGRRYEQYFGPGTRLTVT.

This chain joins TRBV11-2 and TRBJ2-7, with 10 positions matching TRBD2. The CDR3 consists of 16 residues. The V and J ends lost 6 bases and 4 bases, in that order; junction bases with no gene match: 12. The germline V gene encodes CDR1 SGHAT and CDR2 FQNNGV. The DNA of the CDR3 is TGTGCCAGCAGGGGGACCAGCGGGAGGGGCGGATACGAGCAGTACTTC. Translating gives CASRGTSGRGGYEQYF.

The gene calls are TRBV9 and TRBJ2-1; TRBD2 aligns across 11 bases. Germline CDR1 reads SGDLS; CDR2 reads YYNGEE. The trim removed 5 bases at V and 7 bases at J, leaving 2 bases unmatched. The CDR3 spans 13 residues. The CDR3 sequence: CASRTSGSNEQFF. CDR3 in DNA: TGTGCCAGCAGAACTAGCGGGAGTAATGAGCAGTTCTTC.

Concerning this clone itself: Different DNA sequences within this sample yield the same CDR3. This sequence joins TRBV10-2 and TRBJ2-7; 7 bases match TRBD1. Trimming took 5 bases from V and 3 from J; bases not matched to a gene: 7. Germline V gene data show CDR1 as WSHSY and CDR2 as SAAADI. CDR3 size: 14 residues. Written as DNA, the CDR3 is TGCGCCAGCAGTCGGACAGGCGACTACTACGAGCAGTACTTC. Amino acids: CASSRTGDYYEQYF.

V and J are TRBV5-5 and TRBJ1-5; D not resolved. The CDR3 has 15 amino acids. Trimming stripped 4 bases from V and 3 bases from J, with 14 bases between. The germline gives CDR1 SGHKS, CDR2 YYEKEE (reference sequence). The CDR3 sequence: CASSPGPGNNQPQHF. The CDR3 nucleotides read TGTGCCAGCAGCCCTGGGCCCGGAAACAATCAGCCCCAGCATTTT.

V is TRBV9 and J is TRBJ2-7; 7 bases line up with TRBD1. The CDR3 extends over 15 amino acids. Looked up from germline, CDR1 is SGDLS and CDR2 is YYNGEE. V was clipped by 2 bases and J by 1 base; unmatched bases: 6. The CDR3 coding sequence is TGTGCCAGCAGCGTCGGGACAGAGTTTTCCTACGAGCAGTACTTC. Translating gives CASSVGTEFSYEQYF.

The V call is TRBV9, the J call TRBJ2-3; unclear D gene. The CDR3 is made up of 15 amino acids. V was trimmed by 4 bases and J by 2 bases, leaving 14 bases between them. Germline loops: CDR1 SGDLS, CDR2 YYNGEE. The CDR3 loop reads CASSPTGLNTDTQYF. As DNA, the CDR3 is TGTGCCAGCAGCCCTACCGGCCTCAACACAGATACGCAGTATTTT.

The rearrangement joins TRBV27 to TRBJ2-7; D is perhaps TRBD1 (6 bases). CDR3 length: 14 residues. V dropped 4 bases and J dropped 4 bases, with 14 bases sitting between them. Germline V CDR1 and CDR2: MNHEY, SMNVEV (reference sequence). The CDR3 DNA reads TGTGCCAGCAGTTCCATGGACAGAAGGTACGAGCAGTACTTC. Its protein product is CASSSMDRRYEQYF.